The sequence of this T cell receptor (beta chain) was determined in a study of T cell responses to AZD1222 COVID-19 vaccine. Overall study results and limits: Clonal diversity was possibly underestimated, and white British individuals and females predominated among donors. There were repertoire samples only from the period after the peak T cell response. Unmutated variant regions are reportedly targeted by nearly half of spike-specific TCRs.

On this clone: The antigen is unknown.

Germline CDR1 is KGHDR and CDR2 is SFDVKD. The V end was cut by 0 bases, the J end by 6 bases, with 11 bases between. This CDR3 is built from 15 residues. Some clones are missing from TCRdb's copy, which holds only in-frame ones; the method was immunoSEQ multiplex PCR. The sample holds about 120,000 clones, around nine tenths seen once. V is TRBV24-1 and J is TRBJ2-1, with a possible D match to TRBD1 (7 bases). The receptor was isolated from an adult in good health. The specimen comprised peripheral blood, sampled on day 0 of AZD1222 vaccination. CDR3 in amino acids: CATSDLRQGGNEQFF. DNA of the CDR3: TGTGCCACCAGTGATTTGCGTCAGGGGGGCAATGAGCAGTTCTTC.